This T cell receptor beta chain came from a study of CD8 T cells in Susac syndrome. The germline gives CDR1 DFQATT, CDR2 SNEGSKA (reference sequence). The CDR3 is 15 amino acids. V was pared by 1 base and J by 4 bases, with 6 bases of the junction left unmatched. Comments on this clonotype: Its antigen remains unidentified.

The multiple sclerosis controls consisted of treatment-naive patients with relapsing-remitting disease, either stable or active. Study-wide results and caveats: The study's TCR sequencing and HLA analysis drew on a certain number of individuals. That number was acknowledged as relatively small.

Random hexamers were used to reverse transcribe the RNA input (about 0.5 to 1 ug). Multiplex immunoSEQ PCR targeted 54 Vbeta and 13 Jbeta TCR beta segments. MiXCR, run by TCRdb on the immunoSEQ multiplex PCR reads, gives a single entry per CDR3 protein. This repertoire shows roughly 330,000 distinct CDR3 sequences, about 91% found once; its top ten account for about 0.07%. The sample comprised CD4+ T cells from PBMCs. The sequence was obtained from a human donor with multiple sclerosis. The J gene is TRBJ2-7, the V gene TRBV20-1; 11 bases line up with TRBD2. The CDR3 nucleotides are TGCAGTGCTAGAGGGGGACTAGCGGCGATATACGAGCAGTACTTC. This translates into CSARGGLAAIYEQYF.